Listed below are T cell receptor beta chains from one sample, sequenced in a study of T-cell reconstitution after alpha-beta-depleted transplantation in children. TCRdb reprocessed the PCR reads via MiXCR and lists one record per CDR3 protein. The sample lists 65,000 to 85,000 distinct CDR3 sequences, around 9.9% occurring once. Sample: PBMCs, taken before TCRalphabeta/CD19-depleted stem cell transplant. Receptors originate from a boy aged 10-17 years with acute myeloid leukemia, due to receive a stem cell transplant. Each CDR3 is given with its conserved first and last residue. A D gene is named only where the DNA matches it firmly. Size values are once, few and many counts, or a class for expanded clones, and some rows have none.

>TRBJ2-4|TRBV12-3/TRBV12-4|15|NA|many
CASSEWGVAKNIQYF
TGTGCCAGCTCAGAATGGGGGGTAGCCAAAAACATTCAGTACTTC
>TRBJ2-3|TRBV5-1|15|NA|many
CASSPRQGITDTQYF
TGCGCCAGCAGCCCCCGGCAGGGTATCACAGATACGCAGTATTTT
>TRBJ2-3|TRBV14|15|NA|NA
CASSLTGWLEDTQYF
TGTGCCAGCAGCTTAACCGGTTGGCTCGAAGATACGCAGTATTTT
>TRBJ2-7|TRBV4-2|18|TRBD2|medium-sized
CASSHPHITSGRIYEQYF
TGTGCCAGCAGCCACCCTCACATAACTAGCGGGAGGATCTACGAGCAGTACTTC
>TRBJ2-7|TRBV20-1|13|NA|many
CSARPSMNYEQYF
TGCAGTGCTAGACCATCGATGAACTACGAGCAGTACTTC
>TRBJ2-3|TRBV7-3|16|TRBD2|many
CASSLVGTSGTDTQYF
TGTGCCAGCAGCTTAGTGGGGACTAGCGGAACAGATACGCAGTATTTT
>TRBJ2-6|TRBV7-9|12|NA|many
CASVPGANVLTF
TGTGCCAGCGTACCTGGGGCCAACGTCCTGACTTTC
>TRBJ1-1|TRBV5-1|15|NA|many
CASSLAQHLNTEAFF
TGCGCCAGCAGCTTGGCCCAGCACCTGAACACTGAAGCTTTCTTT
>TRBJ2-2|TRBV7-9|15|NA|many
CASSPYGSGTGELFF
TGTGCCAGCAGCCCCTACGGGAGTGGAACCGGGGAGCTGTTTTTT
>TRBJ2-2|TRBV12-3/TRBV12-4|14|NA|many
CASSLGRRPGELFF
TGTGCCAGCAGTTTGGGGCGGAGGCCCGGGGAGCTGTTTTTT
>TRBJ2-3|TRBV7-2|16|TRBD2|many
CASSLQAGASTDTQYF
TGTGCCAGCAGCTTACAAGCGGGGGCTAGCACAGATACGCAGTATTTT
>TRBJ1-2|TRBV27|13|TRBD1|many
CASRADRGPGYTF
TGTGCCAGCAGGGCTGACAGGGGGCCTGGCTACACCTTC